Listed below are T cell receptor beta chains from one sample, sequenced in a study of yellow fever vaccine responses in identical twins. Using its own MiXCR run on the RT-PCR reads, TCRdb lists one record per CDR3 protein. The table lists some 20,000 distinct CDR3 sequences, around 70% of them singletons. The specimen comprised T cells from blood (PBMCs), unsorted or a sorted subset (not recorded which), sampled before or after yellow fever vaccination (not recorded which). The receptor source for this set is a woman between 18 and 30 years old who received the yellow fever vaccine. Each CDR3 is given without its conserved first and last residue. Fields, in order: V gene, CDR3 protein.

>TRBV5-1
ASSLVPGLRETQY
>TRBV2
ASSDSGGEGYGYT
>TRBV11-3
ASSPDRGSNQPQH
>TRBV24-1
ATGGPDNYEQY
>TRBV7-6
ASSPGRANVLT
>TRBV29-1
SGTRDWEAF
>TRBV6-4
ASLTGGRNTEAF
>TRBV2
ASSEWGAGPDSEAF
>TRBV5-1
ASSLGTRFPNEKLF
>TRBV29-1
SVTSGTFYEQY
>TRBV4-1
ASSQGQGAGYGYT
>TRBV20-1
SGAGFILANYGYT
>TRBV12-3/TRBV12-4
ASSLTRAGAHNEQF
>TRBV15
ATSTLLTEPEAF
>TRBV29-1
SVEVSWNTEAF
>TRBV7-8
ASSSPASGGTDTQY
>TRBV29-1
SVEGRMNTEAF
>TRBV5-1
ASSFAFWGLADTGELF
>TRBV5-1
ASSLDRSYTGELF
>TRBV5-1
ASSLVGGRSTDTQY
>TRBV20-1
SARADTGGSHIQY
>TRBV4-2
ASSNTSGIAKNIQY
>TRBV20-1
SATVPGPAGGQF
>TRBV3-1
ASSQPGGTGELF
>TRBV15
ATSRGDSPQYEQY
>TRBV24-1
ATSKSGVGDTQY
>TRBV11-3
ASSLPSGVSGELF
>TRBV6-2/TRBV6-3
ATRRFSSTDTQY
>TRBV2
ASSEWPSPSYEQY
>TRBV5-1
ASRRPSSYEQY
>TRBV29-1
SAGGRAIGELF
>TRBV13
ASSSPSTEAF
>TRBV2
ASSVLLGSNQPQH
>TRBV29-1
SVFFVNEQF
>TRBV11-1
ASSLGGPQANEQF
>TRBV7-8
ASSFTGAPESRAAF
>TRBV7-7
ASSHQIGSQETQY
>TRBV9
ASKGYGYT
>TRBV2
ASSETWALGTDTQY
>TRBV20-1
SAREGGPDTQY
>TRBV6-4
ATSDPGELF
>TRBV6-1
ASTRDGSPSYGYT
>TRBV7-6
ASSTGLAGGNEQF
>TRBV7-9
ASSSSGSFDEQY
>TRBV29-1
SARSGGLGNTIY
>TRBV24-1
ATSDASGGLSTDTQY
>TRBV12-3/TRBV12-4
ASSGDFRYNEQF
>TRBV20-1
SARTGLVLYEQY
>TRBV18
ASSLNMRQADMNTEAF
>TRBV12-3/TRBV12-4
ASSLSRLEPQH
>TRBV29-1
SVGTTQY
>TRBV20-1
SAGDRNQETQY
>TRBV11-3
ASSLPRITFHFYEQY
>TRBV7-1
ASSRRQPQH
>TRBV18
ASSPPTGLWGYGYT
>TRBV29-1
SVVASSYNEQF
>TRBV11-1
ASSLPEGGTDTQY
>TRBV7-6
ASSLILAATLSYNEQF
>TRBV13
ASSPGTGVPNEQF